The entry below describes one T cell receptor (beta chain). In its sample, this clonotype was seen many times. It lacks a known antigen. No much larger clone exists at a distance of one base, and base qualities are not known. The library was made by multiplex PCR. TCRdb records Illumina HiSeq 4000 as the sequencer. To build TCR beta libraries, CDR3 regions were amplified by Arm-PCR using iRepertoire HTBI primers. PCR products were gel purified before sequencing. From the authors' description of their analysis: Across samples, 62 TRBV and over 11 TRBJ segments were identified and used for gene usage analysis of CDR3 amino acid clonotypes. COPE and FqMerger were used to merge filtered high-quality paired reads into contigs. BLAST was used to align contigs to IMGT TRBV, TRBD and TRBJ reference genes, with CDR3 defined following IMGT. Any clonotype with a frequency above 0.1% was counted as a highly expanded clone. Shannon entropy served as the measure of repertoire diversity, while the Gini coefficient captured V-J evenness. Clonotypes shared by more than one individual were considered public. In-frame beta chains were kept once TCRdb had trimmed the public reads at Q25 with fastp and called clones with MiXCR. Every entry covers one CDR3 protein and lists the most common genes and DNA from its rows. The V and J calls were not made by the authors but by TCRdb's processing. The sample table records roughly 490,000 distinct CDR3 sequences; around a fifth of these occur just once. Around 13% of the sample lies in the top ten.

The data were taken from a study of regulatory T cells in long-lasting Graves disease (dated by TCRdb to 2020 to 2023). A note on the overall study: To count as having persistent Graves' disease, a patient had to have received antithyroid drug treatment for over 5 years with TSH receptor autoantibodies remaining persistently positive. Persistent Graves' disease patients were compared with newly diagnosed Graves' disease patients by peripheral blood TCR sequencing and RNA sequencing. The study took place in China and was registered as a clinical trial. A total of around 35 samples were covered by TCR sequencing, comprising roughly 13 persistent and roughly 20 newly diagnosed Graves' disease patients. In the clinical cohort, patients with persistent Graves' disease had used antithyroid drugs for an average of roughly 10 years. The research as a whole found: More public clonotypes were shared among persistent patients (roughly 2,700) than among newly diagnosed patients (966). Only the TCR beta chain was sequenced and analyzed. Only peripheral blood was studied, because thyroid tissue, the primary lesion, was inaccessible. Persistent disease showed preferential use of TRBV28, TRBJ1-2 and TRBJ2-5, whereas newly diagnosed disease favored TRBV20-1 and TRBJ2-1. The small sample size was acknowledged by the authors as a limitation that may reduce accuracy. Persistent Graves' disease patients showed lower TCR Shannon entropy and fewer highly expanded clones than newly diagnosed patients, suggesting clonal expansion.

V drops 2 bases and J drops 2 bases, leaving 9 bases in between. The CDR3 spans 15 residues, from the cysteine through the phenylalanine. The read is trimmed to its CDR3 DNA, 45 bases read in frame from base 1. Interpreted using the paper, the time point label stands for: persistent/refractory GD, antithyroid drugs over 5 years with positive TRAb. For both TCR sequencing and RNA sequencing, RNA was extracted from PBMCs in TRIzol. The diagnosis of Graves' disease was made according to American Thyroid Association guidelines. Patients were recruited from an endocrinology department in Xi'an, China. Each patient gave 8.5 to 9.5 milliliters of peripheral blood, collected in an EDTA anticoagulant tube. Ficoll Paque Plus density gradient separation was used to isolate PBMCs, and no additional T cell sorting was done. An Agilent 2100 Bioanalyzer and agarose gel were used to assess RNA quality, and a NanoDrop 2000 was used to measure RNA concentration.

The receptor's source is a female donor with Graves disease. The chain employs TRBV12-3 or TRBV12-4 and TRBJ1-4; the D segment cannot be called with confidence. The sequenced sample was peripheral blood mononuclear cells (PBMCs), obtained when the disease was refractory, from a patient treated with antithyroid drugs. The sequenced DNA is TGTGCCAGCAGTTTATTGGGATTCACTAATGAAAAACTGTTTTTT. It encodes CASSLLGFTNEKLFF.